This T cell receptor (beta chain) was obtained from a study of blood T cell repertoires in COVID-19. About the research overall: PBMCs, B-cell-depleted T cells, or T cells were the source of the cDNA or gDNA that made up the material.

TCRdb's copy holds only in-frame clones and misses some; the assay was immunoSEQ multiplex PCR. Of fewer than 500,000 clones in the sample, 70% to 90% were seen once. The origin of this receptor is a woman aged 18-29 years with acute COVID-19. The specimen sequenced was PBMCs or T cells enriched from blood (not recorded which).

This chain's CDR3 is CASSQELARSEQFF. The DNA for the CDR3 is TGTGCCAGCAGCCAAGAACTAGCCCGATCCGAGCAGTTCTTC. The V gene is TRBV14, the J gene TRBJ2-1; TRBD2 might be the D (6 bases). The CDR3 has 14 amino acids. CDR1 SGHDN and CDR2 FVKESK come from the germline V gene. The V end was cut by 0 bases, the J end by 10 bases, with 13 bases between.